Following are 16 T cell receptor beta chains from one sample sequenced in a study of shared clonotypes between healthy human individuals. Assay: immunoSEQ multiplex PCR; the TCRdb copy retains only in-frame clones and omits some. This sample has 550,000 to 750,000 clones; 95% to 96% occur once, and the top ten carry around 0.097%. Naivety among CD8 cells was defined by CD45RO negativity and positive CCR7 selection, thereby excluding terminally differentiated effector memory CD45RA+ cells. The sample was naive CD8+ T cells sorted from blood. The receptors here all came from a woman in her twenties or thirties in good health.

The rearrangement joins TRBV7-8 to TRBJ1-5, with D unclear. This CDR3 is 17 amino acids long. The V gene's germline CDR1 is SGHVS and CDR2 FQNEAQ. The V gene lost 8 bases and the J gene lost 0 bases, with 20 bases spanning the gap. CDR3 protein: CASARQRVSTSNQPQHF. Here the CDR3 DNA reads TGTGCCAGCGCCCGGCAACGGGTATCGACTAGCAATCAGCCCCAGCATTTT. Supplemented by reference TRBV7-8 and TRBJ1-5, the full variable domain reads GAGVSQSPRYKVAKRGQDVALRCDPISGHVSLFWYQQALGQGPEFLTYFQNEAQLDKSGLPSDRFFAERPEGSVSTLKIQRTQQEDSAVYLCASARQRVSTSNQPQHFGDGTRLSIL.

The chain combines TRBV28 with TRBJ1-2; D is uncertain. V was trimmed by 7 bases and J by 4 bases, leaving 16 bases between them. The CDR3 covers 14 residues. Looked up from germline, CDR1 is MDHEN and CDR2 is SYDVKM. DNA for the CDR3: TGTGCCAGCAACCAAGTCCCCGCCGGCTATGGCTACACCTTC. The encoded protein is CASNQVPAGYGYTF.

This rearrangement joins TRBV28 to TRBJ1-5; D remains ambiguous. The V end was cut by 5 bases, the J end by 4 bases, with 12 bases between. This CDR3 has 14 residues. Germline V gene sequence: CDR1 MDHEN, CDR2 SYDVKM. CDR3 DNA sequence: TGTGCCAGCAGTCCTCAGGATGCTAATCAGCCCCAGCATTTT. Translation gives CASSPQDANQPQHF.

In its sample, this clone was seen once. The rearrangement uses TRBV10-2 and TRBJ1-1, with a weak D call TRBD1 (5 bases). Germline V gene data show CDR1 as WSHSY and CDR2 as SAAADI. CDR3 size: 14 residues. With 2 bases removed from V and 5 bases from J, the gap between germline ends came to 12 bases. CDR3: CASSELTGGTEAFF. For the CDR3, the DNA is TGCGCCAGCAGTGAGCTTACCGGGGGGACTGAAGCTTTCTTT.

To note about this clone: Other DNA sequences in this sample translate to the same CDR3. The rearrangement links TRBV27 to TRBJ2-7; no firm D call. Trimming left V 2 bases short and J 1 base short, with 6 bases between. CDR1 is MNHEY, CDR2 SMNVEV, per germline (reference sequence). The length of the CDR3 is 13 residues. The CDR3 bases are TGTGCCAGCAGTTTAACGGGTTCCTACGAGCAGTACTTC. This sequence encodes CASSLTGSYEQYF.

This clone was observed once. This sequence joins TRBV13 and TRBJ2-5; 7 bases are a match to TRBD1. V lost 6 bases, J lost 2 bases, and 12 bases stayed unmatched. The germline gives CDR1 PRHDT, CDR2 FYEKMQ (reference sequence). CDR3 length: 16 residues. The CDR3 protein is CASRIGVRGLQETQYF. The DNA of the CDR3 is TGTGCCAGCAGGATCGGAGTTAGGGGGCTACAAGAGACCCAGTACTTC. The whole variable domain, filled in from reference TRBV13 and TRBJ2-5, reads AAGVIQSPRHLIKEKRETATLKCYPIPRHDTVYWYQQGPGQDPQFLISFYEKMQSDKGSIPDRFSAQQFSDYHSELNMSSLELGDSALYFCASRIGVRGLQETQYFGPGTRLLVL.

V and J are TRBV6-5 and TRBJ2-7, with 8 bases lining up with TRBD2. Trimming removed 4 bases from V and 2 bases from J; junction bases left unmatched: 4. CDR3 length: 14 amino acids. The germline V gene encodes CDR1 MNHEY and CDR2 SVGAGI. The CDR3 sequence: CASSSGLATYEQYF. Written as DNA, the CDR3 is TGTGCCAGCAGTTCAGGACTAGCCACCTACGAGCAGTACTTC.

The J gene is TRBJ2-2, the V gene TRBV7-6; 7 nucleotides align to TRBD2. This CDR3 comprises 17 residues. Trimming at V came to 0 bases and at J to 1 base, leaving 5 bases not matched to a gene. The germline V gene has CDR1 SGHVS and CDR2 FNYEAQ. DNA for the CDR3: TGTGCCAGCAGCTTAGCGCGAGCGGGAATGAACACCGGGGAGCTGTTTTTT. The encoded protein is CASSLARAGMNTGELFF.

This clone has just one count. V gene TRBV7-9 combines with J gene TRBJ2-5; 11 bases are shared with TRBD1. Losses at the gene ends were 5 bases for V and 5 bases for J; bases not matched to a gene: 7. The CDR3 runs to 15 residues. The V gene's germline CDR1 is SEHNR and CDR2 FQNEAQ (reference sequence). The CDR3 DNA reads as TGTGCCAGCAGCGCGGGACAGGGGGAGGGGGAGACCCAGTACTTC. Translation: CASSAGQGEGETQYF.

The chain has TRBV5-6 and TRBJ2-7; D gene uncertain. The CDR3 is 13 amino acids. Trimming left V 0 bases short and J 9 bases short, with 13 bases between. Germline assignment: CDR1 SGHDT and CDR2 YYEEEE. CDR3 protein: CASSLESRRGQYF. CDR3 DNA: TGTGCCAGCAGCTTGGAAAGTAGAAGAGGGCAGTACTTC.

The J gene is TRBJ2-2, the V gene TRBV11-2; the match to TRBD2 covers 12 bases. The junction had 5 bases not matched to a gene; V was cut back by 2 bases and J by 4 bases. This CDR3 has 17 residues. Germline loops: CDR1 SGHAT, CDR2 FQNNGV. In nucleotides, the CDR3 is TGTGCCAGCAGCTTAAATCTAGCGGGAGGGCCCACCGGGGAGCTGTTTTTT. This sequence encodes CASSLNLAGGPTGELFF.

The chain couples TRBV6-1 to TRBJ1-2, with D unclear. V was pared by 2 bases and J by 4 bases, with 8 bases between. This CDR3 is 13 amino acids long. Germline-derived CDR1 and CDR2 are MNHNS and SASEGT. CDR3 nucleotides: TGTGCCAGCAGTGAAACGGGCACCTATGGCTACACCTTC. Translating it yields CASSETGTYGYTF.

The J gene is TRBJ1-2, the V gene TRBV28; D possibly corresponds to TRBD1 (5 bases). The CDR3 is 14 amino acids. Germline CDR1 is MDHEN and CDR2 is SYDVKM. Trimming shortened V by 6 bases and J by 4 bases, and 15 bases separated the two germline ends. CDR3 DNA: TGTGCCAGCAGGCCCGCCGGGGGAAGCTATGGCTACACCTTC. Translated: CASRPAGGSYGYTF.

This chain connects TRBV5-6 to TRBJ2-3; no firm D call. V lost 4 bases, J lost 6 bases, and 15 bases lay in between. CDR1 is SGHDT and CDR2 is YYEEEE in the germline V gene. The length of the CDR3 is 14 residues. CDR3 amino acids: CASSAGNLIDTQYF. CDR3 nucleotide sequence: TGTGCCAGCAGCGCAGGAAACCTCATCGATACGCAGTATTTT.

V gene TRBV28 combines with J gene TRBJ2-7, with no clear D. CDR3 length equals 15 residues. The germline gives CDR1 MDHEN, CDR2 SYDVKM. Trimming pared 7 bases from V and 4 bases from J, leaving 20 bases between. The CDR3 is CASTPYGSPSYEQYF. In nucleotides, the CDR3 is TGTGCCAGCACCCCTTATGGCAGCCCGTCGTACGAGCAGTACTTC.

A remark on this clone: Other DNA sequences from this sample encode an identical CDR3 as well. The chain recombines TRBV27 with TRBJ2-1; D remains unclear. Germline V gives CDR1 MNHEY, CDR2 SMNVEV (reference sequence). V shed 5 bases and J shed 0 bases, with 5 bases lying between them. CDR3 length equals 13 residues. CDR3 residues: CASSGSSYNEQFF. The CDR3 DNA follows: TGTGCCAGCAGTGGAAGCTCCTACAATGAGCAGTTCTTC.